This T cell receptor beta chain was identified during a study of T cells after yellow fever vaccination. TCRdb re-called the 5' RACE reads with MiXCR, one entry per CDR3 protein. The sample holds about 400,000 distinct CDR3 sequences, more than 5.5% seen once. The origin of this receptor is a man aged 30-40 years who received the YFV17D yellow fever vaccine. The sample consisted of PBMCs, taken 5 days after the yellow fever booster vaccination.

In nucleotides, the CDR3 is TGTGCCAGCAGTGTTAGGACAGGGGGAGGACAGCCCCAGCATTTT. Translation gives CASSVRTGGGQPQHF. The V gene is TRBV2, the J gene TRBJ1-5; 10 nucleotides align to TRBD1. CDR1 is SNHLY, CDR2 FYNNEI, per germline. The CDR3 loop spans 15 amino acids. V was pared by 4 bases and J by 7 bases, with 7 bases of the junction left unmatched. Together with reference TRBV2 and TRBJ1-5, the CDR3 gives the full variable domain: EPEVTQTPSHQVTQMGQEVILRCVPISNHLYFYWYRQILGQKVEFLVSFYNNEISEKSEIFDDQFSVERPDGSNFTLKIRSTKLEDSAMYFCASSVRTGGGQPQHFGDGTRLSIL.